The entry below gives a single T cell receptor (beta chain) sequence along with its context. Donors comprised only Caucasian adults living in Nashville, Tennessee. The authors divided CD4+ cells into CD45RA+ naive and CD45RA-negative memory subsets. Looked up from germline, CDR1 is MGHRA and CDR2 is YSYEKL. The CDR3 loop spans 14 amino acids. V dropped 0 bases and J dropped 8 bases, with 13 bases sitting between them. This specimen comes from a study of shared clonotypes between healthy human individuals. Deep-level assay runs were performed. DNA at around 200 ng, approximately 30,000 T cell genomes, went into sorted-subset replicate PCRs. TCRdb's copy holds only in-frame clones and misses some; the assay was immunoSEQ multiplex PCR. Among more than 2,000,000 clones, around nine tenths were seen once, and the ten largest hold over 0.12%.

The specimen sequenced was naive CD4+ T cells sorted from blood. Subset specified: CD45RA+ positively selected. This chain joins TRBV4-1 and TRBJ1-1, with D perhaps TRBD1 (5 bases). The TCR originated in a man aged 18 to 29 in good health. CDR3 DNA sequence: TGCGCCAGCAGCCAAGAAGAATATAGGGGAGAAGCTTTCTTT. This codes for CASSQEEYRGEAFF.